Listed below are T cell receptor beta chains from one sample, sequenced in a study of blood T cells in healthy people across ages. From the 5' RACE reads, TCRdb called clonotypes with MiXCR, one entry per CDR3 protein. The repertoire holds roughly 800,000 distinct CDR3 sequences, with around a quarter as singletons. These same data were also listed under a study on T cells of mothers and their children.

Source material: blood. Receptors originate from a boy aged 10-17 years in good health. Each CDR3 is given with its conserved first and last residue. The order of the fields is D gene, V gene, J gene, clone size, CDR3 protein, CDR3 DNA. D genes are given only for firm matches. Size is omitted from some rows. Given values are once, few, many or a class for expanded clones.

-	TRBV29-1	TRBJ2-7	-	CSVAYRASYEQYF	TGCAGCGTTGCATATAGGGCGTCCTACGAGCAGTACTTC
-	TRBV20-1	TRBJ2-1	-	CSTREGPARGQFF	TGCAGTACTAGAGAGGGACCCGCCAGGGGGCAGTTCTTC
-	TRBV5-6	TRBJ2-7	-	CASSLGTVVDYEQYF	TGTGCCAGCAGCTTGGGGACAGTTGTAGACTACGAGCAGTACTTC
-	TRBV29-1	TRBJ1-2	few	CSVEEGGGTPTNYGYTF	TGCAGCGTTGAAGAAGGCGGGGGGACTCCGACTAACTATGGCTACACCTTC
-	TRBV29-1	TRBJ2-3	few	CSVAADFADTQYF	TGCAGCGTCGCGGCGGACTTCGCAGATACGCAGTATTTT
TRBD1	TRBV7-9	TRBJ2-7	-	CASSARTGRSYEQYF	TGTGCCAGCAGTGCCAGGACAGGGAGAAGCTACGAGCAGTACTTC
-	TRBV6-1	TRBJ2-1	-	CASSEKENNEQFF	TGTGCCAGCAGTGAAAAGGAAAACAATGAGCAGTTCTTC
-	TRBV5-1	TRBJ1-4	few	CSSLSAKRFDLATNEKLFF	TGCAGCAGCTTGTCGGCTAAGCGGTTCGACCTTGCAACTAATGAAAAACTGTTTTTT
-	TRBV12-3/TRBV12-4	TRBJ2-1	-	CASSFGFTVNEQFF	TGTGCCAGCAGTTTTGGCTTTACCGTCAATGAGCAGTTCTTC
-	TRBV12-5	TRBJ1-6	few	CASGYNNSPLHF	TGTGCTAGTGGTTACAATAATTCACCCCTCCACTTT
-	TRBV20-1	TRBJ1-2	-	CSAHGVNYGYTF	TGCAGTGCCCACGGGGTCAACTATGGCTACACCTTC
-	TRBV5-4	TRBJ2-5	few	CASSLLGRDAETQYF	TGTGCCAGCAGCTTGCTTGGCAGGGATGCAGAGACCCAGTACTTC
TRBD1	TRBV27	TRBJ2-3	few	CASSLDRAAASVTDTQYF	TGTGCCAGCAGTTTGGACAGGGCTGCCGCGTCGGTCACAGATACGCAGTATTTT
-	TRBV5-1	TRBJ2-3	few	CASSSGDFSTDTQYF	TGCGCCAGCAGCAGTGGAGATTTTAGCACAGATACGCAGTATTTT
-	TRBV2	TRBJ2-7	few	CASNRPAAYEQYF	TGTGCCAGCAATCGGCCAGCAGCCTACGAGCAGTACTTC
-	TRBV4-2	TRBJ2-5	few	CASSQAIQETQYF	TGTGCCAGCAGCCAAGCCATTCAAGAGACCCAGTACTTC
-	TRBV27	TRBJ1-1	-	CASSTRQDHGAFF	TGTGCCAGCAGTACCAGACAGGACCACGGGGCTTTCTTT
-	TRBV28	TRBJ2-7	few	CASSRVATPSYEQYF	TGTGCCAGCAGTCGAGTAGCGACCCCCTCCTACGAGCAGTACTTC
TRBD2	TRBV5-1	TRBJ2-3	many	CASSSGGITDTQYF	TGCGCCAGCAGCTCGGGGGGTATCACAGATACGCAGTATTTT
TRBD1	TRBV12-3/TRBV12-4	TRBJ1-1	few	CASSPTGGFTEAFF	TGTGCCAGCAGTCCTACAGGGGGTTTCACTGAAGCTTTCTTT
-	TRBV29-1	TRBJ2-1	-	CSVERGGNEQFF	TGCAGCGTTGAGAGAGGAGGCAATGAGCAGTTCTTC
TRBD1	TRBV29-1	TRBJ1-2	few	CSDHGQGFDGYTF	TGCAGCGACCATGGACAGGGGTTTGATGGCTACACCTTC